This TCR beta chain was recovered during a study of T cells in Graves' hyperthyroidism and ophthalmopathy. The wider study: Peripheral blood specimens were obtained at initial diagnosis, prior to any treatment.

TCR beta CDR3 region amplification was performed from RNA transcripts. The TCR CDR3 first-round RT-PCR relied on the HTBI primer set. A single record per CDR3 protein comes from TCRdb applying MiXCR to the multiplex PCR reads. The data hold roughly 300,000 distinct CDR3 sequences, with approximately 15% observed a single time. Study-wide points: The majority of expanded thyroid clonotypes above 0.001 also appeared in blood.

A remark on this clonotype: Its antigen is unknown.

V was shortened by 4 bases and J by 7 bases, with 10 bases between the two germline ends. Germline CDR1 is SGHTA and CDR2 is FQGNSA. The CDR3 runs to 13 residues. On the basis of clinical symptoms, serum thyroxine and TRAb, thyroid ultrasound and orbital computed tomography, diagnoses were made. From more than 8 ml of fresh peripheral blood, PBMCs were isolated. Material for sequencing was blood. This clonotype originated in a young woman with Graves' hyperthyroidism. The J gene is TRBJ2-2, the V gene TRBV7-2; D remains unclear. DNA of the CDR3: TGTGCCAGCAGCTCGAGACCGGTCGGGGAGCTGTTTTTT. Its translation: CASSSRPVGELFF.